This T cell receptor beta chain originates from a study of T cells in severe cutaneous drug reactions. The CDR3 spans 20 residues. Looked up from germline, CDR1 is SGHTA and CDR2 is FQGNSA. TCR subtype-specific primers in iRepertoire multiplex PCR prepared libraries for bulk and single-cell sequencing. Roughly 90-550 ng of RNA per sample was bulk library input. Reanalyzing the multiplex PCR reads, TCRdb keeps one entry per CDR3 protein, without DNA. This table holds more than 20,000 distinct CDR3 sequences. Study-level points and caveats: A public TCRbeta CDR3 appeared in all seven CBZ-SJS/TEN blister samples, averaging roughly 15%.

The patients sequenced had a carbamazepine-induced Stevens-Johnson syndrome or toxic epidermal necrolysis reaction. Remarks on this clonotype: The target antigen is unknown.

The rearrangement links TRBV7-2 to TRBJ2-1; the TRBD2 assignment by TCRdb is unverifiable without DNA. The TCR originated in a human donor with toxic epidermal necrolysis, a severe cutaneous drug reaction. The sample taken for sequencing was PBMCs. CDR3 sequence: CASSLEGGLAGVGHWNEQFF.